These 10 T cell receptor beta chains originate from one sample sequenced in a study of blood T cell repertoires in COVID-19 (dated by TCRdb to between 2020 and 2021). The library was generated by the immunoSEQ multiplex PCR assay. TCRdb provides this immuneACCESS table in a form limited to in-frame rearrangements. Some clones are lacking; in checked studies, under half of them reflect an unresolved V gene, and why the rest are absent is not known. Across this sample there are 310,000 or so clones, with about nine tenths seen only once. Together, the top ten hold about 2.2% of the sample. Sample: peripheral blood. The receptor source for this set is a woman aged 50 to 60 who had recovered from COVID-19.

The chain carries TRBV27 and TRBJ2-7; D is perhaps TRBD1 (9 bases). The CDR3 runs 14 residues. V shed 3 bases and J shed 6 bases, with 15 bases lying between them. Per germline, CDR1 MNHEY and CDR2 SMNVEV (reference sequence). This CDR3 is CASSFSGTGLEQYF. The CDR3 DNA follows: TGTGCCAGCAGTTTTAGCGGGACAGGGCTCGAGCAGTACTTC.

The chain has TRBV28 and TRBJ1-1, with D perhaps matching TRBD1 (5 bases). Germline V CDR1 and CDR2: MDHEN, SYDVKM. Trimming shortened V by 6 bases and J by 3 bases, and 14 bases separated the two germline ends. This CDR3 spans 14 amino acids. The CDR3 loop reads CASRSTGFYTEAFF. In nucleotides, the CDR3 is TGTGCCAGCAGATCCACAGGATTCTACACTGAAGCTTTCTTT.

The gene calls are TRBV7-2 and TRBJ2-7; 12 bases fit TRBD2. The germline CDR1 and CDR2 sequences are SGHTA and FQGNSA. J gave up 5 bases and V 3 bases, and 5 bases lay outside the gene matches. CDR3 length equals 15 residues. CDR3 coding DNA: TGTGCCAGCAGCTTTAAGACTAGCGGGGGACACGAGCAGTACTTC. Protein: CASSFKTSGGHEQYF.

This clone was detected once. The V call is TRBV5-1, the J call TRBJ1-2, with D hard to call. V was pared by 7 bases and J by 8 bases, with 18 bases between. From germline, CDR1 is SGHRS and CDR2 YFSETQ. The CDR3 runs 13 residues. CDR3 amino acids: CASGSGLGMGYTF. The CDR3 DNA sequence: TGCGCCAGCGGCAGCGGGCTTGGGATGGGCTACACCTTC.

CDR3 in amino acids: CAWSTPESNYGYTF. CDR3 sequence (DNA): TGTGCCTGGAGTACGCCGGAGTCTAACTATGGCTACACCTTC. The chain employs TRBV30 and TRBJ1-2, with D unresolved. V was trimmed by 2 bases and J by 0 bases, leaving 10 bases between them. Germline V gene data show CDR1 as GTSNPN and CDR2 as SVGIG (reference sequence). The CDR3 loop spans 14 amino acids.

The chain couples TRBV4-2 to TRBJ1-3; TRBD1 aligns across 11 bases. Germline CDR1 LGHNA, CDR2 YNFKEQ. This CDR3 comprises 21 residues. J gave up 0 bases and V 3 bases, and 16 bases lay outside the gene matches. The CDR3 coding sequence is TGTGCCAGCAGCCAGGGGGGATTCGGGACAGGGGGGCAAAGCTCTGGAAACACCATATATTTT. This encodes CASSQGGFGTGGQSSGNTIYF.

This chain uses TRBV7-3 with TRBJ2-2; 8 bases agree with TRBD1. After removal of 5 bases from V and 6 bases from J, the junction contained 8 bases not matched to a gene. The CDR3 is 15 amino acids. Germline loops: CDR1 SGHTA, CDR2 FQGTGA. CDR3 nucleotides: TGTGCCAGCAGCACCCGACAGGGGCCCCCCGGGGAGCTGTTTTTT. It yields the protein CASSTRQGPPGELFF.

The CDR3 reads CASSPGGGANTIYF. Here the CDR3 DNA reads TGCGCCAGCAGCCCCGGAGGAGGTGCAAACACCATATATTTT. The chain joins TRBV23-1 to TRBJ1-3; no firm D call. TRBV23-1 is recorded as an ORF, its role being uncertain. V was cut by 6 bases and J by 6 bases, with 15 bases left in between. This CDR3 is 14 amino acids long.

V and J are TRBV5-1 and TRBJ2-2, with D tentatively TRBD1 (6 bases). The V gene lost 0 bases and the J gene lost 6 bases, with 12 bases spanning the gap. Germline V lookup: CDR1 SGHRS, CDR2 YFSETQ. The CDR3 sequence is 15 residues long. CDR3 DNA sequence: TGCGCCAGCAGCTTGGACAGGGTAGGGCCCGGGGAGCTGTTTTTT. Residues: CASSLDRVGPGELFF.

V is TRBV5-1 and J is TRBJ2-3; tentative D call: TRBD2 (5 bases). The germline CDR1 and CDR2 sequences are SGHRS and YFSETQ. This CDR3 is built from 13 residues. V dropped 7 bases and J dropped 5 bases, with 14 bases sitting between them. CDR3 nucleotide sequence: TGCGCCAGCTCCCGCCCCCGGGAAGATACGCAGTATTTT. Translation: CASSRPREDTQYF.